This T cell receptor (beta chain) was sequenced for a study of control samples from healthy donors and cancer patients. CDR3 size: 12 residues. The V and J ends lost 2 bases and 4 bases, in that order; junction bases with no gene match: 0. CDR1 and CDR2 from the germline V gene are GTSNPN and SVGIG (reference sequence). Sequencing used immunoSEQ multiplex PCR; TCRdb keeps in-frame clones, though not all of them. The table includes fewer than 150,000 clones, approximately 91% detected once. The TCR originated in a woman younger than 35 in good health. V gene TRBV30 combines with J gene TRBJ2-3; 7 bases are a match to TRBD1. Sequencing was performed on blood. DNA for the CDR3: TGTGCCTGGAGTACAGGGGCAGATACGCAGTATTTT. Its protein is CAWSTGADTQYF.